This entry features one T cell receptor beta chain sequence. The use of genomic DNA as template underpinned the TCR beta VDJ and CDR3 profiling. TCRdb re-derived calls from the reads in MiXCR, one entry per CDR3 protein. Of around 170,000 distinct CDR3 sequences in the sample, about three fifths were seen once. The source of the sample is a study of CD8+CD57+ T cells in acquired aplastic anemia. At the level of the study: Healthy donors yielded roughly 9.8 million CD4+ cell reads on average.

Trimming pared 4 bases from V and 3 bases from J, leaving 15 bases between. Germline assignment: CDR1 LGHDT and CDR2 YNNKEL (reference sequence). The CDR3 contains 15 residues. The chain carries TRBV3-1 and TRBJ2-5; D may be TRBD2 (6 bases). The sequenced sample was sorted CD4+, CD8+, or CD8+CD57+ T cells (not recorded which) from PBMCs. This receptor was identified in a human donor in good health. The CDR3 reads CASSRLGTPEETQYF. In DNA, the CDR3 is TGTGCCAGCAGCCGCCTCGGGACTCCCGAAGAGACCCAGTACTTC.